These 5 T cell receptor beta chains were all obtained from the same sample, sequenced in a study of blood T cell repertoires in COVID-19. Sequenced by immunoSEQ multiplex PCR; TCRdb stores in-frame clones only, minus some. Here the sample spans about 140,000 clones, about nine tenths being singletons. Sequencing used peripheral blood. These receptors all come from a man aged 50-60 years with active or convalescent COVID-19.

The rearrangement uses TRBV28 and TRBJ2-4; 8 bases map to TRBD1. Germline CDR1 is MDHEN and CDR2 is SYDVKM. The V segment lost 1 base and the J segment 7 bases; nucleotides outside the gene matches: 6. The CDR3 loop spans 15 amino acids. This CDR3 reads CASSLFSRGLNIQYF. The CDR3 DNA sequence: TGTGCCAGCAGTTTATTCAGCAGGGGGCTGAACATTCAGTACTTC. The full variable domain, with the rest looked up from reference TRBV28 and TRBJ2-4, is DVKVTQSSRYLVKRTGEKVFLECVQDMDHENMFWYRQDPGLGLRLIYFSYDVKMKEKGDIPEGYSVSREKKERFSLILESASTNQTSMYLCASSLFSRGLNIQYFGAGTRLSVL.

This chain links TRBV7-8 with TRBJ1-5; D unresolved. The V gene lost 1 base and the J gene lost 0 bases, with 7 bases spanning the gap. The CDR3 contains 15 residues. CDR1 and CDR2 from the germline V gene are SGHVS and FQNEAQ. CDR3 residues: CASSLDMHSNQPQHF. The CDR3 DNA reads TGTGCCAGCAGCTTAGACATGCATAGCAATCAGCCCCAGCATTTT.

V usage is TRBV5-1 and J usage is TRBJ2-7; 8 nucleotides line up with TRBD1. CDR1 and CDR2 (germline): SGHRS, YFSETQ. The CDR3 covers 14 residues. V was pared by 4 bases and J by 6 bases, with 9 bases of the junction left unmatched. For the CDR3, the DNA is TGCGCCAGCAGCGTGGACAGGGCGACGGCCGAGCAGTACTTC. Translation gives CASSVDRATAEQYF.

The chain uses TRBV19 and TRBJ2-1, with 10 nucleotides matching TRBD2. V lost 2 bases and J lost 2; bases outside the gene matches: 3. This CDR3 is built from 16 residues. Germline CDR1 LNHDA, CDR2 SQIVND (reference sequence). CDR3 protein: CASSIRGTSAYNEQFF. CDR3 bases: TGTGCCAGTAGTATAAGGGGGACTAGCGCCTACAATGAGCAGTTCTTC.

This chain joins TRBV29-1 and TRBJ2-2, with 9 bases aligning to TRBD2. The junction had 6 bases not matched to a gene; V was cut back by 7 bases and J by 0 bases. CDR3 size: 15 residues. Germline V lookup: CDR1 SQVTM, CDR2 ANQGSEA. The CDR3 bases are TGCAGCGGCGGGGGACTAGCCGCGAACACCGGGGAGCTGTTTTTT. This codes for CSGGGLAANTGELFF.